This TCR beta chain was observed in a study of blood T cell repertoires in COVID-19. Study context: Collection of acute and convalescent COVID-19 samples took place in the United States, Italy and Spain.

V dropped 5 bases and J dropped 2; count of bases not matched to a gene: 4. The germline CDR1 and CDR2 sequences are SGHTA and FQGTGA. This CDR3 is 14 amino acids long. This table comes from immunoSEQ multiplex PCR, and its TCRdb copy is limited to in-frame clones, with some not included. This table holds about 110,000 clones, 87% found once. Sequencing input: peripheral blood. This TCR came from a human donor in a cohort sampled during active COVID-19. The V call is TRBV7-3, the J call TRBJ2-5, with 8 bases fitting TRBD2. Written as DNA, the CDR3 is TGTGCCAGCAGCCCCGGGACTAGTCAAGAGACCCAGTACTTC. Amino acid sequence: CASSPGTSQETQYF.